The rows below give T cell receptor beta chains drawn from one sample of a study of beta chain features in type 1 diabetes. Method: immunoSEQ multiplex PCR; TCRdb's copy keeps in-frame clones and lacks some. The sample shows about 650,000 clones, roughly 12% of them seen only once. The source material was naive CD4+ T cells from blood. The receptors derive from a young man with type 1 diabetes. CDR3s include the opening cysteine and the closing phenylalanine or tryptophan. The D gene is left open where the match is weak. A clone size is listed for some rows: how often the clone was seen (once, few, many), or a class if it is expanded.

clone_size	cdr3_length	d_call	j_call	v_call	cdr3_nt	cdr3_aa
few	16	NA	TRBJ1-5	TRBV18	TGTGCCAGCTCACCACAAAGGGACGGTTTCAATCAGCCCCAGCATTTT	CASSPQRDGFNQPQHF
NA	14	TRBD1	TRBJ2-2	TRBV9	TGTGCCAGCAACCCGCAGGGGGACACCGGGGAGCTGTTTTTT	CASNPQGDTGELFF
NA	13	NA	TRBJ2-7	TRBV6-5	TGTGCCACCGGGTACTCGAGCTCCTACGAGCAGTACTTC	CATGYSSSYEQYF
NA	14	TRBD1	TRBJ2-3	TRBV28	TGTGCCAGCAGTCCGGGACAGGCCACAGATACGCAGTATTTT	CASSPGQATDTQYF
NA	14	NA	TRBJ2-7	TRBV2	TGTGCCAGCAGTGAAGGGCCTCGTCTCGCCGAGCAGTACTTC	CASSEGPRLAEQYF
few	13	NA	TRBJ1-1	TRBV11-3	TGTGCCAGCAGCTTGGGGGAGAACACTGAAGCTTTCTTT	CASSLGENTEAFF
few	13	NA	TRBJ1-1	TRBV7-3	TGTGCCAGCAGCTTAACGGGGAACACTGAAGCTTTCTTT	CASSLTGNTEAFF
NA	15	NA	TRBJ2-1	TRBV14	TGTGCCAGCAGCCAGGGCGTTGTACCCTACAATGAGCAGTTCTTC	CASSQGVVPYNEQFF
NA	15	NA	TRBJ1-2	TRBV25-1	TGTGCCAGCAGTGAATATGGAGGGGAAGGCTATGGCTACACCTTC	CASSEYGGEGYGYTF
NA	13	NA	TRBJ2-2	TRBV7-2	TGTGCCAGCAGCCTTAGGGACGGCGGGGAGCTGTTTTTT	CASSLRDGGELFF
few	16	NA	TRBJ1-5	TRBV7-2	TGTGCCAGCAGCTCCCGGGTCCAGACTAGCAATCAGCCCCAGCATTTT	CASSSRVQTSNQPQHF
NA	13	TRBD1	TRBJ2-1	TRBV5-1	TGCGCCAGCTCGGGACAGGGAGGTAATGAGCAGTTCTTC	CASSGQGGNEQFF
NA	15	TRBD1	TRBJ1-1	TRBV10-3	TGTGCCAGTAATACAGGGGGTAGCGATTACACTGAAGCTTTCTTT	CASNTGGSDYTEAFF
few	15	NA	TRBJ1-2	TRBV5-1	TGCGCCAGCAGCTTGCAGCCTACCTCTAACTATGGCTACACCTTC	CASSLQPTSNYGYTF
NA	15	NA	TRBJ1-4	TRBV6-5	TGTGCCAGCAGTTTACAGGGACTGACTAATGAAAAACTGTTTTTT	CASSLQGLTNEKLFF
NA	19	TRBD2	TRBJ2-5	TRBV9	TGTGCCAGCAGCGTAGGCAAATGGGGGACTAGCGGCGCCCGAGAGACCCAGTACTTC	CASSVGKWGTSGARETQYF
few	17	TRBD2	TRBJ2-5	TRBV13	TGTGCCAGCAGCGGACTAGCGGGGGTCAGGGGAGAAGAGACCCAGTACTTC	CASSGLAGVRGEETQYF
few	17	TRBD2	TRBJ2-3	TRBV9	TGTGCCAGCAGCGCCCATACTAGCGGCGACTTGGCAGATACGCAGTATTTT	CASSAHTSGDLADTQYF
few	14	NA	TRBJ2-1	TRBV30	TGTGCCTGGAGTCGGCTTTCATCCTACAATGAGCAGTTCTTC	CAWSRLSSYNEQFF
few	16	NA	TRBJ2-1	TRBV14	TGTGCCAGCAGCCTTCCCGGGACGGGCTCCTACAATGAGCAGTTCTTC	CASSLPGTGSYNEQFF
NA	16	TRBD1	TRBJ2-6	TRBV5-1	TGCGCCAGCGCCTCGGGACAGGGGTCTGGGGCCAACGTCCTGACTTTC	CASASGQGSGANVLTF
few	13	NA	TRBJ2-5	TRBV7-6	TGTGCCAGCAGCTTTAGACACGCGGAGACCCAGTACTTC	CASSFRHAETQYF
NA	14	NA	TRBJ1-6	TRBV7-2	TGTGCCAGCAGCCCCCGAGCGGGTAATTCACCCCTCCACTTT	CASSPRAGNSPLHF
few	16	TRBD1	TRBJ2-2	TRBV5-1	TGCGCCAGCAGCTTGGTTGGACAGGCCAACACCGGGGAGCTGTTTTTT	CASSLVGQANTGELFF
NA	14	NA	TRBJ1-3	TRBV2	TGTGCCAGCAGTGATGTCCTTCAGGGCGACACCATATATTTT	CASSDVLQGDTIYF
NA	15	NA	TRBJ2-7	TRBV7-2	TGTGCCAGCAGCTTAAAACTAGCCGCCCCCTACGAGCAGTACTTC	CASSLKLAAPYEQYF
NA	16	TRBD1	TRBJ1-4	TRBV9	TGTGCCAGCAGCGTAGCTTGGGACAGCCTTAATGAAAAACTGTTTTTT	CASSVAWDSLNEKLFF
few	16	TRBD1	TRBJ1-6	TRBV4-2	TGTGCCAGCAGCCACCGTCCCGGGACAGGGGATTCACCCCTCCACTTT	CASSHRPGTGDSPLHF
few	11	NA	TRBJ1-4	TRBV7-9	TGTGCCAGCAGCTTTGAGGAAAAACTGTTTTTT	CASSFEEKLFF
NA	15	TRBD1	TRBJ2-7	TRBV10-3	TGTGCCATCAGTGCGGGAGACAGGGGAGGCGACGAGCAGTACTTC	CAISAGDRGGDEQYF
NA	14	NA	TRBJ2-1	TRBV15	TGTGCCACCAGCAGAGACTTATCCTACAATGAGCAGTTCTTC	CATSRDLSYNEQFF
few	14	TRBD2	TRBJ2-3	TRBV4-3	TGCGCCAGCAGCCCTTATAGCGGGGCGGATACGCAGTATTTT	CASSPYSGADTQYF
NA	11	NA	TRBJ2-1	TRBV9	TGTGCCAGCAGCGTAGGGGATGAGCAGTTCTTC	CASSVGDEQFF
few	11	NA	TRBJ2-1	TRBV12-5	TGTGCTAGTGGCCAATACAATGAGCAGTTCTTC	CASGQYNEQFF
NA	15	TRBD1	TRBJ1-4	TRBV9	TGTGCCAGCAGCGTAGGACAGGGAACTAATGAAAAACTGTTTTTT	CASSVGQGTNEKLFF
few	13	NA	TRBJ1-5	TRBV29-1	TGCAGCGTTGATTTGGGTCGGGATCAGCCCCAGCATTTT	CSVDLGRDQPQHF
NA	13	TRBD1	TRBJ1-2	TRBV2	TGTGCCAGCACCGGGGACAGGATTTATGGCTACACCTTC	CASTGDRIYGYTF
few	13	NA	TRBJ2-3	TRBV9	TGTGCCAGCAACCCCGCCTTCCAAGATACGCAGTATTTT	CASNPAFQDTQYF
few	13	TRBD1	TRBJ1-2	TRBV25-1	TGTGCCAGCAGACAGGGGGCTAACTATGGCTACACCTTC	CASRQGANYGYTF
few	12	NA	TRBJ2-7	TRBV11-2	TGTGCCAGCAGCATGCCCGGACACGAGCAGTACTTC	CASSMPGHEQYF
few	16	NA	TRBJ1-5	TRBV7-9	TGTGCCAGCAGCCCAGACGGGCAGGTTGGGGGTCAGCCCCAGCATTTT	CASSPDGQVGGQPQHF
few	17	TRBD2	TRBJ2-3	TRBV18	TGTGCCAGCTCACGCCTCGGGACTAGCGGAGGCACAGATACGCAGTATTTT	CASSRLGTSGGTDTQYF
NA	13	NA	TRBJ1-2	TRBV6-6	TGTGCCAGCAGCTCCATTAGAGGCTATGGCTACACCTTC	CASSSIRGYGYTF
NA	14	TRBD2	TRBJ2-4	TRBV2	TGTGCCACCCGCCGGACTAGCGGGGGGAACATTCAGTACTTC	CATRRTSGGNIQYF
NA	13	TRBD1	TRBJ2-7	TRBV2	TGTGCCAGCAGTGAGGACAGGGTCTACGAGCAGTACTTC	CASSEDRVYEQYF
NA	16	TRBD1	TRBJ2-1	TRBV5-4	TGTGCCAGCAGCTCGACCGGGACAGGGCGCGGCAATGAGCAGTTCTTC	CASSSTGTGRGNEQFF
NA	15	NA	TRBJ2-3	TRBV30	TGTGCCTGGAGTGACGGACAGCCTACAACAGATACGCAGTATTTT	CAWSDGQPTTDTQYF
few	14	NA	TRBJ2-1	TRBV19	TGTGCCAGTAGTATGGGCTATCGGGCAGGTGAGCAGTTCTTC	CASSMGYRAGEQFF
NA	14	NA	TRBJ1-3	TRBV7-2	TGTGCCAGCAGCCCCGGGGTCTCTGGAAACACCATATATTTT	CASSPGVSGNTIYF
few	19	TRBD2	TRBJ2-3	TRBV4-2	TGTGCCAGCAGCCAAGGGTTGATGGCTAGCGGGGCCTCAGGGGATACGCAGTATTTT	CASSQGLMASGASGDTQYF
NA	15	NA	TRBJ2-5	TRBV7-9	TGTGCCAGCAGCCGTGGTGGGTCCTTCCAAGAGACCCAGTACTTC	CASSRGGSFQETQYF